This is a list of T cell receptor beta chains from one sample in a study of blood T cell repertoires in COVID-19. Here immunoSEQ multiplex PCR was the method, and the copy in TCRdb shows in-frame clones only, minus some. This sample has under 250,000 clones, with roughly nine tenths found just once. Sequencing was done on a sample of PBMCs or T cells enriched from blood (not recorded which). Every receptor here comes from a woman aged 25 to 45 with acute COVID-19. Each CDR3 is given with its conserved first and last residue. The order of the fields is D gene, J gene, V gene, clone size, CDR3 DNA, CDR3 protein. The D gene is left open where the match is weak. Part of the rows lack a size; the others show once, few, many or a class for expanded clones.

D: -
J: TRBJ2-5
V: TRBV5-1
size: -
DNA: TGCGCCAGCAGCTTTACAGGGCAAGAGACCCAGTACTTC
CDR3: CASSFTGQETQYF

D: TRBD2
J: TRBJ2-1
V: TRBV28
size: -
DNA: TGTGCCAGCAGTTTGATGGCTAGCGGGGGGTACACCTACAATGAGCAGTTCTTC
CDR3: CASSLMASGGYTYNEQFF

D: -
J: TRBJ1-5
V: TRBV7-2
size: -
DNA: TGTGCCAGCAGCTTAGGGACACCGATCTATAGCAATCAGCCCCAGCATTTT
CDR3: CASSLGTPIYSNQPQHF

D: TRBD1
J: TRBJ1-4
V: TRBV14
size: -
DNA: TGTGCCAGCAGCCATCTCCGGGACAGGCCTAATGAAAAACTGTTTTTT
CDR3: CASSHLRDRPNEKLFF

D: TRBD1
J: TRBJ1-2
V: TRBV4-2
size: -
DNA: TGTGCCAGCACCCTTCAGGGGGGCCCCACTAACTATGGCTACACCTTC
CDR3: CASTLQGGPTNYGYTF

D: TRBD1
J: TRBJ1-4
V: TRBV25-1
size: few
DNA: TGTGCCAGCAGTGAACTCCCGGAACAGGGGTCGTCTGAAAAACTGTTTTTT
CDR3: CASSELPEQGSSEKLFF

D: -
J: TRBJ1-5
V: TRBV6-1
size: -
DNA: TGTGCCAGCAGTGAAGAACAGGGATTCGGGCAGCCCCAGCATTTT
CDR3: CASSEEQGFGQPQHF

D: TRBD2
J: TRBJ2-1
V: TRBV28
size: -
DNA: TGTGCCAGCAGTCCTAGCGGGGAGAACAATGAGCAGTTCTTC
CDR3: CASSPSGENNEQFF

D: TRBD1
J: TRBJ2-7
V: TRBV7-9
size: few
DNA: TGTGCCAGCAGCGGACGAACCGGGACAGGGGGAAACGAGCAGTACTTC
CDR3: CASSGRTGTGGNEQYF

D: -
J: TRBJ2-3
V: TRBV10-3
size: -
DNA: TGTGCCATCAGTGGCCGGGGGGCCACAGATACGCAGTATTTT
CDR3: CAISGRGATDTQYF

D: -
J: TRBJ1-6
V: TRBV27
size: -
DNA: TGTGCCAGCAGTTTATCAGGCGGAGGGTCACCCCTCCACTTT
CDR3: CASSLSGGGSPLHF

D: -
J: TRBJ1-1
V: TRBV18
size: -
DNA: TGTGCCAGCTCACCCCCAGCGGGGGGAAACACTGAAGCTTTCTTT
CDR3: CASSPPAGGNTEAFF

D: -
J: TRBJ1-6
V: TRBV27
size: -
DNA: TGTGCCAGCAGTTTATTAGGGGTTGGTTCACCCCTCCACTTT
CDR3: CASSLLGVGSPLHF

D: TRBD1
J: TRBJ2-2
V: TRBV7-9
size: -
DNA: TGTGCCAGCAGCCCCCGGGACAGCCCCGGGGAGCTGTTTTTT
CDR3: CASSPRDSPGELFF

D: -
J: TRBJ1-2
V: TRBV25-1
size: -
DNA: TGTGCCAGCAGTGAACAGATCCCCCGGGTTAATGGCTACACCTTC
CDR3: CASSEQIPRVNGYTF

D: TRBD1
J: TRBJ1-5
V: TRBV5-1
size: -
DNA: TGCGCCAGCAGCTTGACGGACAGGGAGAATCAGCCCCAGCATTTT
CDR3: CASSLTDRENQPQHF

D: -
J: TRBJ2-7
V: TRBV5-6
size: -
DNA: TGTGCCAGCAGCTTGGGAGGGCCCGGAGACGAGCAGTACTTC
CDR3: CASSLGGPGDEQYF

D: -
J: TRBJ1-1
V: TRBV25-1
size: -
DNA: TGTGCCAGCAGTCTACAGGGGAACACTGAAGCTTTCTTT
CDR3: CASSLQGNTEAFF

D: -
J: TRBJ1-5
V: TRBV28
size: -
DNA: TGTGCCAGCAGGCGGACTATGGCAGAGCCCCAGCATTTT
CDR3: CASRRTMAEPQHF

D: TRBD2
J: TRBJ2-1
V: TRBV27
size: once
DNA: TGTGCCAGCAGTTTTTTAGTAGCGGGGTTTCAGAATGAGCAGTTCTTC
CDR3: CASSFLVAGFQNEQFF

D: -
J: TRBJ1-5
V: TRBV19
size: -
DNA: TGTGCCAGTAATCCCACTCCTGGGGGGAATAGCAATCAGCCCCAGCATTTT
CDR3: CASNPTPGGNSNQPQHF

D: TRBD1
J: TRBJ1-6
V: TRBV5-1
size: once
DNA: TGCGCCAGCAGCCAAGAACAGGGGAACTCCTATAATTCACCCCTCCACTTT
CDR3: CASSQEQGNSYNSPLHF

D: TRBD2
J: TRBJ2-1
V: TRBV6-2/TRBV6-3
size: once
DNA: TGTGCCAGCAGTTACGAAGCGGGGGGCGACAATGAGCAGTTCTTC
CDR3: CASSYEAGGDNEQFF

D: TRBD1
J: TRBJ1-1
V: TRBV28
size: -
DNA: TGTGCCAGCAGTGAAGGACAGGGTGACTTCACTGAAGCTTTCTTT
CDR3: CASSEGQGDFTEAFF

D: -
J: TRBJ1-1
V: TRBV19
size: once
DNA: TGTGCCAGTATGAGCGCTGAAGCTTTCTTT
CDR3: CASMSAEAFF

D: -
J: TRBJ1-2
V: TRBV4-3
size: -
DNA: TGCGCCAGCAGCCAATCACAGGCCACCTATGGCTACACCTTC
CDR3: CASSQSQATYGYTF

D: TRBD1
J: TRBJ1-3
V: TRBV9
size: -
DNA: TGTGCCAGCAGCGTAGGGACAGGGACTGGAAACACCATATATTTT
CDR3: CASSVGTGTGNTIYF

D: TRBD1
J: TRBJ1-3
V: TRBV5-1
size: -
DNA: TGCGCCAGCAGCGGCGGGACAGAGAACACCATATATTTT
CDR3: CASSGGTENTIYF

D: -
J: TRBJ2-2
V: TRBV3-1/TRBV3-2
size: -
DNA: TGTGCCAGCAGCCAGTCGGACACTTCAAGCACCGGGGAGCTGTTTTTT
CDR3: CASSQSDTSSTGELFF

D: TRBD1
J: TRBJ2-7
V: TRBV6-5
size: -
DNA: TGTGCCAGCAGTTTAACCGGGACAGGGTTGTTCCACGAGCAGTACTTC
CDR3: CASSLTGTGLFHEQYF

D: TRBD1
J: TRBJ1-2
V: TRBV5-1
size: -
DNA: TGCGCCAGCAGCACGGACAGGGAGGTCTATGGCTACACCTTC
CDR3: CASSTDREVYGYTF

D: TRBD1
J: TRBJ1-2
V: TRBV5-4
size: -
DNA: TGTGCCAGCAGCTTATCGGACAGGGGGCCTTATGGCTACACCTTC
CDR3: CASSLSDRGPYGYTF

D: TRBD1
J: TRBJ2-2
V: TRBV2
size: -
DNA: TGTGCCAGCAGTGGTTTCAGGGGGCGCGTCGGGGAGCTGTTTTTT
CDR3: CASSGFRGRVGELFF